The next 19 T cell receptor beta chains were all read from a single sample in a study of T cells in Graves' hyperthyroidism and ophthalmopathy. Regions amplified from RNA transcripts were the TCR beta CDR3 regions. HTBI primers were the set used in a first-round RT-PCR of the TCR CDR3. Via MiXCR, TCRdb re-called the multiplex PCR reads, giving one row per CDR3 protein. The sample holds fewer than 600,000 distinct CDR3 sequences, approximately 15% seen once. Material for sequencing was blood. The receptors here all came from a woman in her 40s with Graves' hyperthyroidism.

This clonotype was seen more than once but under ten times. The rearrangement links TRBV28 to TRBJ1-1; maybe TRBD1 (6 bases). The V gene's germline CDR1 is MDHEN and CDR2 SYDVKM. This CDR3 is 15 amino acids long. V was cut by 6 bases and J by 1 base, with 15 bases left in between. The DNA of the CDR3 is TGTGCCAGCAGCCCACCAGGGGCCTGGAACACTGAAGCTTTCTTT. It encodes CASSPPGAWNTEAFF.

The sample holds many counts of this clonotype. This sequence joins TRBV7-2 and TRBJ2-3, with 7 nucleotides matching TRBD1. This CDR3 is 15 amino acids long. Germline V gene lookup returns CDR1 SGHTA and CDR2 FQGNSA. The junction had 7 bases not matched to a gene; V was cut back by 1 base and J by 6 bases. This CDR3 reads CASSLVGQVSDTQYF. DNA for the CDR3: TGTGCCAGCAGCTTAGTAGGACAGGTTTCCGATACGCAGTATTTT.

This clonotype was seen a handful of times. The CDR3 DNA follows: TGTGCCAGCAGTTTAAAGGCGGAACGAAATGAAAAACTGTTTTTT. Protein sequence: CASSLKAERNEKLFF. J is TRBJ1-4 and V is TRBV27; D not resolved. The germline V gene has CDR1 MNHEY and CDR2 SMNVEV (reference sequence). The CDR3 contains 15 residues. Between the trimmed V and J ends, which lost 2 bases and 5 bases, there was a span of 12 bases.

This chain links TRBV19 with TRBJ1-1; tentatively, D is TRBD1 (6 bases). Germline values: CDR1 LNHDA, CDR2 SQIVND (reference sequence). CDR3 length equals 14 residues. V dropped 6 bases and J dropped 2 bases, with 13 bases sitting between them. The CDR3 bases are TGTGCCAGTAGAAGCGGGGGCGCCAACACTGAAGCTTTCTTT. Protein product: CASRSGGANTEAFF.

This chain uses TRBV19 with TRBJ2-3; D is possibly TRBD1 (6 bases). From germline, CDR1 is LNHDA and CDR2 SQIVND (reference sequence). This CDR3 has 9 amino acids. V lost 9 bases to trimming and J lost 9 bases, with 7 bases between them. The CDR3 region has the DNA TGTGCCAGCGGGACAACGCAGTATTTT. Translating it yields CASGTTQYF.

This clonotype was detected a few times. The chain uses TRBV20-1 and TRBJ2-7, with 8 bases aligning to TRBD1. The CDR3 has 13 amino acids. The ends lost 2 bases at V and 2 bases at J; junction bases unmatched: 2. Germline lookup yields CDR1 DFQATT and CDR2 SNEGSKA (reference sequence). For the CDR3, the DNA is TGCAGTGCTAGATTGACAGGGGCCTACGAGCAGTACTTC. It is translated as CSARLTGAYEQYF.

This clonotype was seen many times. The V and J genes are TRBV9 and TRBJ1-4; weak D call: TRBD1 (5 bases). This CDR3 is 15 amino acids long. Germline-derived CDR1 and CDR2 are SGDLS and YYNGEE. Trimming removed 2 bases at V and 4 bases at J, with 12 bases between. CDR3 DNA sequence: TGTGCCAGCAGCGTGGCGGCAGGGCGTAATGAAAAACTGTTTTTT. Encoded protein: CASSVAAGRNEKLFF.

The chain joins TRBV6-5 to TRBJ2-2; D gene ambiguous. This CDR3 has 16 residues. CDR1 MNHEY and CDR2 SVGAGI come from the germline V gene. V was pared by 0 bases and J by 1 base, with 9 bases between. The CDR3 region is CASSYSRRRNTGELFF. Written as DNA, the CDR3 is TGTGCCAGCAGTTACTCTCGCAGGAGGAACACCGGGGAGCTGTTTTTT.

This sequence joins TRBV20-1 and TRBJ2-3; D is uncertain. Trimming removed 1 base from V and 2 bases from J, with 10 bases in between. The CDR3 covers 14 residues. The germline V gene encodes CDR1 DFQATT and CDR2 SNEGSKA (reference sequence). The CDR3: CSARVQAFTDTQYF. CDR3 sequence (DNA): TGCAGTGCTAGAGTGCAAGCGTTCACAGATACGCAGTATTTT.

There are many counts of this clonotype. The chain has TRBV20-1 and TRBJ2-1, with D perhaps assigned TRBD1 or TRBD2 (6 bases each). Trimming shortened V by 6 bases and J by 10 bases, and 16 bases separated the two germline ends. This CDR3 contains 12 residues. Germline CDR1 reads DFQATT; CDR2 reads SNEGSKA (reference sequence). The CDR3 coding sequence is TGCAGTGCCCCAGGGGACTCGGACGAGCAGTTCTTC. Translation: CSAPGDSDEQFF.

There are many counts of this clonotype. CDR3 amino acids: CASAARGMRLAGNNEQFF. The CDR3 bases are TGTGCCAGTGCTGCGAGGGGGATGAGACTAGCGGGGAACAATGAGCAGTTCTTC. J is TRBJ2-1 and V is TRBV6-1; 11 bases align to TRBD2. This CDR3 comprises 18 residues. Looked up from germline, CDR1 is MNHNS and CDR2 is SASEGT. With V trimmed by 9 bases and J by 5 bases, 18 bases remained unmatched.

The J gene is TRBJ2-5, the V gene TRBV4-1; tentatively, D is TRBD1 (6 bases). Germline V gives CDR1 MGHRA, CDR2 YSYEKL. The V end lost 1 base, the J end lost 0 bases, and 12 bases lay between the germline ends. This CDR3 spans 16 amino acids. This CDR3 reads CASSQVGWDNQETQYF. In nucleotides, the CDR3 is TGCGCCAGCAGCCAAGTAGGATGGGACAACCAAGAGACCCAGTACTTC.

This clonotype was seen a handful of times. The chain combines TRBV4-2 with TRBJ2-1; D possibly corresponds to TRBD2 (5 bases). V was cut by 0 bases and J by 9 bases, with 6 bases left in between. Germline CDR1 LGHNA, CDR2 YNFKEQ. The CDR3 runs 12 residues. Written as DNA, the CDR3 is TGTGCCAGCAGCCAAGATCGGGGTGAGCAGTTCTTC. It yields the protein CASSQDRGEQFF.

At least ten counts were recorded for this clonotype. The chain has TRBV4-1 and TRBJ1-5; 7 bases are a match to TRBD1. This CDR3 comprises 19 residues. The junction had 13 bases not matched to a gene; V was cut back by 1 base and J by 1 base. Germline lookup yields CDR1 MGHRA and CDR2 YSYEKL. The CDR3 loop reads CASSQAGTAASGSNQPQHF. The CDR3 bases are TGCGCCAGCAGCCAAGCCGGGACAGCCGCATCAGGGAGCAATCAGCCCCAGCATTTT.

This clonotype was seen a handful of times. The rearrangement uses TRBV4-1 and TRBJ2-3; TRBD1 matches at 12 bases. From germline, CDR1 is MGHRA and CDR2 YSYEKL. After removal of 1 base from V and 4 bases from J, the junction contained 0 bases not matched to a gene. CDR3 length: 15 residues. DNA of the CDR3: TGCGCCAGCAGCCAAGGGGACAGGGGGCCAGATACGCAGTATTTT. Its protein product is CASSQGDRGPDTQYF.

Concerning this clonotype itself: Germline is not matched at one junction end, which may reflect a read error. The gene calls are TRBV3-1 and TRBJ1-1; the D gene is possibly TRBD1 (5 bases). The germline V gene encodes CDR1 LGHDT and CDR2 YNNKEL (reference sequence). This CDR3 is built from 16 residues. The CDR3 sequence is CAGSQELGRVFGEAFF. The CDR3 nucleotides read TGTGCCGGCAGCCAAGAGCTGGGCAGGGTCTTTGGTGAAGCTTTCTTT.

This clonotype was seen only a few times. The chain couples TRBV20-1 to TRBJ2-1; TRBD2 is a possible D gene (7 bases). This CDR3 spans 16 amino acids. V dropped 3 bases and J dropped 3 bases, with 18 bases sitting between them. CDR1 and CDR2 (germline): DFQATT, SNEGSKA (reference sequence). The CDR3 sequence is CSASWKGGGYYNEQFF. CDR3 nucleotides: TGCAGTGCTAGTTGGAAAGGGGGGGGGTACTACAATGAGCAGTTCTTC.

To note about this clonotype: At one of its ends the junction is not consistent with the germline gene, which may arise from a read error. The genes are TRBV28 and TRBJ2-1; possible D gene TRBD2, 5 bases. Germline lookup yields CDR1 MDHEN and CDR2 SYDVKM. This CDR3 spans 17 amino acids. The CDR3 DNA reads as TGTGCCAGCAGTTTCTCCTACGGGGTCTTCTCCCACAATGAGCAGTTCTTC. It codes for CASSFSYGVFSHNEQFF.

This clonotype was found a few times. The gene calls are TRBV7-9 and TRBJ2-3, with D unresolved. V dropped 5 bases and J dropped 2 bases, with 17 bases sitting between them. The CDR3 is 16 amino acids. CDR1 SEHNR and CDR2 FQNEAQ come from the germline V gene (reference sequence). The CDR3 DNA reads TGTGCCAGCAGCCCCCTTCTTGGGAATCCCACAGATACGCAGTATTTT. This sequence encodes CASSPLLGNPTDTQYF.